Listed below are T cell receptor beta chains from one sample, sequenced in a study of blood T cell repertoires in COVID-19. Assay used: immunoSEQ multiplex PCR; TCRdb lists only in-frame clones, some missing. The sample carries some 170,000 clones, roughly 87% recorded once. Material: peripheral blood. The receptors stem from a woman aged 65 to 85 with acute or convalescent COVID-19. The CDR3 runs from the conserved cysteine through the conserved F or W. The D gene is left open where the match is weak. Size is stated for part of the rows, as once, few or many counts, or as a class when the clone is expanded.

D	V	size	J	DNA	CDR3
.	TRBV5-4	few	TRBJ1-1	TGTGCCAGCAGCTTGGATAGTTTGAACACTGAAGCTTTCTTT	CASSLDSLNTEAFF
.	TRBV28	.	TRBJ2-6	TGTGCCAGCAGTTGGGCACAGCCCTCTGGGGCCAACGTCCTGACTTTC	CASSWAQPSGANVLTF
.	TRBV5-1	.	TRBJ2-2	TGCGCCAGCAGCTCGGAGGGCGGGGAGCTGTTTTTT	CASSSEGGELFF
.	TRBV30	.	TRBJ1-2	TGTGCCTGGAGTGTCTACAGGGAGGGCTACACCTTC	CAWSVYREGYTF
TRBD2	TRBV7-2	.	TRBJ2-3	TGTGCCAGCAGCTTAGCGGGTGGGACTAGTTTATTAGATACGCAGTATTTT	CASSLAGGTSLLDTQYF
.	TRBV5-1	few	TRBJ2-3	TGCGCCAGCAGCTTGGCGGGGACAGATACGCAGTATTTT	CASSLAGTDTQYF
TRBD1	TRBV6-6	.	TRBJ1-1	TGTGCCAGCAGGGACAGGGGGGGGGACACTGAAGCTTTCTTT	CASRDRGGDTEAFF
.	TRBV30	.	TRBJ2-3	TGTGCCCAGGGGCAAAGCACAGATACGCAGTATTTT	CAQGQSTDTQYF
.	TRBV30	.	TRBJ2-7	TGTGCCTGGGGAAGACTAGGATTCTCCTACGAGCAGTACTTC	CAWGRLGFSYEQYF
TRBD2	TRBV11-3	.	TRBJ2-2	TGTGCCAGCAGCCCGGGGACTAGCGGAACCACCGGGGAGCTGTTTTTT	CASSPGTSGTTGELFF
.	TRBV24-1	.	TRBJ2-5	TGTGCCACCAGTGACCCACAAGAGACCCAGTACTTC	CATSDPQETQYF
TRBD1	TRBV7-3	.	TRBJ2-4	TGTGCCAGCAGTTCTACTGGGACAGGGGTAAACATTCAGTACTTC	CASSSTGTGVNIQYF
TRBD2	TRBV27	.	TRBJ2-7	TGTGCCAGCAGTTCGATAACTAGCGCAACTTTCTACGAGCAGTACTTC	CASSSITSATFYEQYF
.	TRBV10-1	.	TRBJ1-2	TGCGCCAGCAGTGAGGGGGCTGAATACACCTTC	CASSEGAEYTF
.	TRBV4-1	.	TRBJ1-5	TGCGCCAGCAGCAACATGGGCACAGGGCCGTATCAGCCCCAGCATTTT	CASSNMGTGPYQPQHF
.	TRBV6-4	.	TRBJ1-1	TGTGCCAGCAGTCCGGACAGCCTCGCTGAAGCTTTCTTT	CASSPDSLAEAFF
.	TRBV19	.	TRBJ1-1	TGTGCCAGTAGTAGCGGGGTAATCATGAACACTGAAGCTTTCTTT	CASSSGVIMNTEAFF
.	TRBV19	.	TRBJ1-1	TGTGCTATGAAACAGCAGACCACTGAAGCTTTCTTT	CAMKQQTTEAFF
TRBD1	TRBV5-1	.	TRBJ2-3	TGCGCCAGCAGCTCGCGACAGGGCGCAGATACGCAGTATTTT	CASSSRQGADTQYF
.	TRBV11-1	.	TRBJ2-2	TGTGCCAGCAGCTCCCTTGGGGAGCCGGGATCCGGGGAGCTGTTTTTT	CASSSLGEPGSGELFF
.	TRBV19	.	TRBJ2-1	TGTGCCAGTAGTAACCCCGCGGGGGCAGCCTACAATGAGCAGTTCTTC	CASSNPAGAAYNEQFF
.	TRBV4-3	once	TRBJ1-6	TGCGCCAGCAGCCAAGAAACAGGGATAGGTTCACCCCTCCACTTT	CASSQETGIGSPLHF
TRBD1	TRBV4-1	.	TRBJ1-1	TGCGCCAGCAGCCAAGCTCAGGGGGGAGCGGTACCTGAAGCTTTCTTT	CASSQAQGGAVPEAFF
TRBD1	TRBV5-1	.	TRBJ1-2	TGCGCCAGCAGCCCAGACGGACAGGGCAACTATGGCTACACCTTC	CASSPDGQGNYGYTF
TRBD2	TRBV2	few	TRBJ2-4	TGTGCCAGCAAAGCGGGAAGTTACATTCAGTACTTC	CASKAGSYIQYF
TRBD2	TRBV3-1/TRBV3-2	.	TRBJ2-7	TGTGCCAGCAGCCTACGACTAGCGGGACTCGACGAGCAGTACTTC	CASSLRLAGLDEQYF
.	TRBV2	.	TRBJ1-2	TGTGCCAGCAGTGAGGAGTCAGGGGCCAACTATGGCTACACCTTC	CASSEESGANYGYTF
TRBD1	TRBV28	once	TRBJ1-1	TGTGCCAGCAGTTATCGACAGGGAACTGAAGCTTTCTTT	CASSYRQGTEAFF